This paragraph covers one T cell receptor (beta chain) sequence. As yet, its antigen is unknown. TCRdb reprocessed the 5' RACE reads via MiXCR and lists one record per CDR3 protein. The data hold 450,000 to 600,000 distinct CDR3 sequences, with 20% to 25% observed a single time. Healthy Caucasians were all of the donors. The entry originates in a study of identical twins. Study-wide findings and caveats: There was more out-of-frame TCR alpha sharing in monozygotic twins than models estimated. The authors drew conclusions from cross-sectional statistical analysis rather than following the same donors.

The CDR3 sequence is 14 residues long. Trimming removed 4 bases from V and 6 bases from J, with 13 bases in between. Germline loops: CDR1 LNHDA, CDR2 SQIVND (reference sequence). These data were likewise used in another study, on yellow fever vaccine responses in identical twins.

This clonotype originated in a young woman in good health. The rearrangement uses TRBV19 and TRBJ2-1; D is possibly TRBD2 (6 bases). The sample was CD4+ T cells sorted from blood. In DNA form, the CDR3 reads TGTGCCAGTAGTACTCGGGAACTAGCCAATGAGCAGTTCTTC. This gives the protein CASSTRELANEQFF.